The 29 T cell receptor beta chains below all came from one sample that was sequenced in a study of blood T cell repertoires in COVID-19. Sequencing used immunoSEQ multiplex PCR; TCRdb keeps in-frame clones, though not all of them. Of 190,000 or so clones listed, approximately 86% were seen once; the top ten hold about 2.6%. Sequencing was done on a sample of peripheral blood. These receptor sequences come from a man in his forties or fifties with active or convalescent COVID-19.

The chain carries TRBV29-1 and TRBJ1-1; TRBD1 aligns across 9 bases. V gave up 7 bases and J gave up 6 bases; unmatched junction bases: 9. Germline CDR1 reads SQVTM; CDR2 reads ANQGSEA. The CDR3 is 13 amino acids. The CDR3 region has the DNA TGCAGCGGTTTACAGGGGGCTAATCCTGAAGCTTTCTTT. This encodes CSGLQGANPEAFF. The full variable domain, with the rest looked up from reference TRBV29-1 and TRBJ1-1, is SAVISQKPSRDICQRGTSLTIQCQVDSQVTMMFWYRQQPGQSLTLIATANQGSEATYESGFVIDKFPISRPNLTFSTLTVSNMSPEDSSIYLCSGLQGANPEAFFGQGTRLTVV.

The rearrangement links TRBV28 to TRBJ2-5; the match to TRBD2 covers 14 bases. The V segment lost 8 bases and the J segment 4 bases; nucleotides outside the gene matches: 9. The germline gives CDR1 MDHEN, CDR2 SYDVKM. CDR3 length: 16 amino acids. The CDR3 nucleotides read TGTGCCAGCTCGGGACTAGCGGGGGTCCGGAGAGAGACCCAGTACTTC. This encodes CASSGLAGVRRETQYF.

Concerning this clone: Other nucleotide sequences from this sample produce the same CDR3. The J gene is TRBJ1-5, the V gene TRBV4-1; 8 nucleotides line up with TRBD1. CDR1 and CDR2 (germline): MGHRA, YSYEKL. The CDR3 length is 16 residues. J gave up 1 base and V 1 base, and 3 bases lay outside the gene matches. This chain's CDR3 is CASSQVQGGSNQPQHF. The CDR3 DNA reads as TGCGCCAGCAGCCAAGTACAGGGGGGGAGCAATCAGCCCCAGCATTTT.

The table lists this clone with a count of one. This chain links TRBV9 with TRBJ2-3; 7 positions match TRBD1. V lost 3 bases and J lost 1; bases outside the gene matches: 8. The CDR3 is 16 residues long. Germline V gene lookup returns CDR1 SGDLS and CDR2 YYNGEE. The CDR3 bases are TGTGCCAGCAGCGATGTACAGGGGATAGGCACAGATACGCAGTATTTT. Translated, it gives CASSDVQGIGTDTQYF.

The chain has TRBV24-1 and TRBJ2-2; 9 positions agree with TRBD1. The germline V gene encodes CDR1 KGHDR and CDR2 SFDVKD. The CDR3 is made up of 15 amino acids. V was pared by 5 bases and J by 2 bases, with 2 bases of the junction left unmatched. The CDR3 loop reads CATSATGGNTGELFF. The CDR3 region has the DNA TGTGCCACCAGTGCGACAGGGGGAAACACCGGGGAGCTGTTTTTT.

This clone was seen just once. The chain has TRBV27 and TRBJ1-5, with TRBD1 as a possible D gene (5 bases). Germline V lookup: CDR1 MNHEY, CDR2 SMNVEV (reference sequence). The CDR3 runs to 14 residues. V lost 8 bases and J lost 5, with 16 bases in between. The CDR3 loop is CASGMVGGYQPQHF. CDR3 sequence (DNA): TGTGCCAGCGGGATGGTCGGGGGGTATCAGCCCCAGCATTTT.

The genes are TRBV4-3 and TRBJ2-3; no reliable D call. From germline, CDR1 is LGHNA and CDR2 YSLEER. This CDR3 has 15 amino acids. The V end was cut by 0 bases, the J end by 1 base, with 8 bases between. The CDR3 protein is CASSQDPQGTDTQYF. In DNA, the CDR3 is TGCGCCAGCAGCCAAGATCCTCAGGGCACAGATACGCAGTATTTT.

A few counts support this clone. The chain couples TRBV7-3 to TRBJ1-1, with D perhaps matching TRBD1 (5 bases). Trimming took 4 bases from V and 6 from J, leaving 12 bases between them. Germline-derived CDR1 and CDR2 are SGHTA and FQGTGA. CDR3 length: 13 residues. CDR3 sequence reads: CASSSGTRSEAFF. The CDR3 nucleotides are TGTGCCAGCAGCTCCGGGACTAGGTCTGAAGCTTTCTTT.

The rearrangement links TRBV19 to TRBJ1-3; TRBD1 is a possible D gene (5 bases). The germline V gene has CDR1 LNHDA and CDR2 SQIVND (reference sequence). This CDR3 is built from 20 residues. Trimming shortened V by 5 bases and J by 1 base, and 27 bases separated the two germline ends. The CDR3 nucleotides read TGTGCCAGTAGTCCCCAATTTTCGACAGCCCACTTTTTATCTGGAAACACCATATATTTT. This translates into CASSPQFSTAHFLSGNTIYF.

CDR3 residues: CASSLEQGRPQHF. In DNA form, the CDR3 reads TGTGCCAGCAGTTTAGAACAGGGACGGCCCCAGCATTTT. The chain uses TRBV12-3 or TRBV12-4 and TRBJ1-5, with D perhaps TRBD1 (6 bases). Trimming shortened V by 1 base and J by 9 bases, and 10 bases separated the two germline ends. The CDR3 contains 13 residues.

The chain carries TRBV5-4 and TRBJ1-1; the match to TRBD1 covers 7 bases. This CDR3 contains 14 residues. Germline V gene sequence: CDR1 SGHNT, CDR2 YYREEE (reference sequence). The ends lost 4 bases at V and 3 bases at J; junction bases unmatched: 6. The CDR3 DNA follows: TGTGCCAGCAGCCGGACAGGCGGTGACACTGAAGCTTTCTTT. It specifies CASSRTGGDTEAFF.

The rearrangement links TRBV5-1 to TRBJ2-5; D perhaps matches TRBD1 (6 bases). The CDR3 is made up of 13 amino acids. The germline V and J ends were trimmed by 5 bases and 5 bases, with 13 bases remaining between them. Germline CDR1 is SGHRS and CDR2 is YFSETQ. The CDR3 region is CASRLQGRETQYF. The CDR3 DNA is TGCGCCAGCAGGCTACAGGGTCGGGAGACCCAGTACTTC.

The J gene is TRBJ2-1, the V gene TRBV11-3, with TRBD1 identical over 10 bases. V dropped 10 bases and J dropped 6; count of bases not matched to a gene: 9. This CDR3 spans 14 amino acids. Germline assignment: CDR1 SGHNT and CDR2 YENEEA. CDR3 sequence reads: CATKPGQGSNEQFF. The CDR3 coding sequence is TGTGCCACAAAACCGGGACAGGGGTCCAATGAGCAGTTCTTC.

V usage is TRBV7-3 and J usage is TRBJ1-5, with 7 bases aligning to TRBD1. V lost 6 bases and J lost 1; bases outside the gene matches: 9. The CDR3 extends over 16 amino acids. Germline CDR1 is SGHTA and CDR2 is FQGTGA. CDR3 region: CASRPTPGQSNQPQHF. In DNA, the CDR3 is TGTGCCAGCAGGCCTACCCCGGGACAGAGCAATCAGCCCCAGCATTTT.

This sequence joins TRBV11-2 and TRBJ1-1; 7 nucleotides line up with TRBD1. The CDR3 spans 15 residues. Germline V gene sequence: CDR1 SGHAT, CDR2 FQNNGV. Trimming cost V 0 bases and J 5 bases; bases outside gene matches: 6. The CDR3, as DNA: TGTGCCAGCAGCTTAGAAGGACAGGCTAATACTGAAGCTTTCTTT. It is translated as CASSLEGQANTEAFF.

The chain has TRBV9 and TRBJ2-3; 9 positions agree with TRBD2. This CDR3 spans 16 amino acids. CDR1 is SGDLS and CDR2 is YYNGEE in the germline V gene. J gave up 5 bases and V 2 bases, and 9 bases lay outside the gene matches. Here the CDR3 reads CASSVFAGGQGDTQYF. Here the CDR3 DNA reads TGTGCCAGCAGCGTCTTCGCGGGGGGGCAGGGAGATACGCAGTATTTT.

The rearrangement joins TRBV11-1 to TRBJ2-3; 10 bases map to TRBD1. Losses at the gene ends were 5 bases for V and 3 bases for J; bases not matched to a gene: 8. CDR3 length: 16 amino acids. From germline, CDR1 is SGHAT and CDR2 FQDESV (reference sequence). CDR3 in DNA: TGTGCCAGCAGCCCACTGACAGGGGGCTTTACAGATACGCAGTATTTT. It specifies CASSPLTGGFTDTQYF.

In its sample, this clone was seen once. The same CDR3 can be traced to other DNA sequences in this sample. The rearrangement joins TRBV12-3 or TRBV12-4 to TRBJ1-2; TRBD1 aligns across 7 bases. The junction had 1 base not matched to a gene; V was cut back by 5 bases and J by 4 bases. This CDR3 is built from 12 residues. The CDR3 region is CASSQGGYGYTF. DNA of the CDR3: TGTGCCAGCAGTCAGGGGGGCTATGGCTACACCTTC.

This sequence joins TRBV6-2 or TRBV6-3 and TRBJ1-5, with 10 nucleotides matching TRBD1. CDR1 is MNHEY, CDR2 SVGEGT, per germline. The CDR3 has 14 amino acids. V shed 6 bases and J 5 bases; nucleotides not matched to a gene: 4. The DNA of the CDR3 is TGTGCCAGCAGCCCGACAGGGGGCCATCAGCCCCAGCATTTT. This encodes CASSPTGGHQPQHF.

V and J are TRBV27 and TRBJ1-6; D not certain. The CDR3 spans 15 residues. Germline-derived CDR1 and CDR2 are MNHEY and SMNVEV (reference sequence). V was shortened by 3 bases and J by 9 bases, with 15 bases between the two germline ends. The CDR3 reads CASSFDPERGSPLHF. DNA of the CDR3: TGTGCCAGCAGTTTTGACCCTGAGAGAGGTTCACCCCTCCACTTT.

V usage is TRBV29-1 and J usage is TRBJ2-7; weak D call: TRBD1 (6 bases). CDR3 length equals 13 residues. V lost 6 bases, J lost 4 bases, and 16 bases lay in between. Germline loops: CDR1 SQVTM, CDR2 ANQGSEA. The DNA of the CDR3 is TGCAGCGTAGGTACAGGGATAGGGTACGAGCAGTACTTC. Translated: CSVGTGIGYEQYF.

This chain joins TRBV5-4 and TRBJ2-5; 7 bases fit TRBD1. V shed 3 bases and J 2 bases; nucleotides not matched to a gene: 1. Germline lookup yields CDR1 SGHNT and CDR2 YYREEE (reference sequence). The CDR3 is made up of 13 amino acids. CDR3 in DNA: TGTGCCAGCAGCTCGACAGGGCAAGAGACCCAGTACTTC. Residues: CASSSTGQETQYF.

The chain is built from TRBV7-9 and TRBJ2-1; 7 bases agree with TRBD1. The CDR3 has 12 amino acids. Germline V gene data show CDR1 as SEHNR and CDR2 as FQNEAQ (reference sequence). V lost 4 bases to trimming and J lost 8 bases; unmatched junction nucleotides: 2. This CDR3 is CASSYRGDEQFF. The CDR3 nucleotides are TGTGCCAGCAGCTACAGGGGAGATGAGCAGTTCTTC.

DNA of the CDR3: TGTGCCAGCAGCCAAGCTAGCGGGGGCCACACCGGGGAGCTGTTTTTT. The encoded protein is CASSQASGGHTGELFF. The genes are TRBV5-4 and TRBJ2-2, with TRBD2 matching 10 bases. V lost 4 bases, J lost 3 bases, and 6 bases stayed unmatched. CDR1 and CDR2 from the germline V gene are SGHNT and YYREEE (reference sequence). The CDR3 has 16 residues.

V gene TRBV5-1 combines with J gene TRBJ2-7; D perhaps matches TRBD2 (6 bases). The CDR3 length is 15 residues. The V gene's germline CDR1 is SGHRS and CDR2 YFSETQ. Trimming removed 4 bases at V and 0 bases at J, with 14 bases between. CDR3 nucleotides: TGCGCCAGCAGCCCTTTAGCGGCCTCCTCCTACGAGCAGTACTTC. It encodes CASSPLAASSYEQYF.

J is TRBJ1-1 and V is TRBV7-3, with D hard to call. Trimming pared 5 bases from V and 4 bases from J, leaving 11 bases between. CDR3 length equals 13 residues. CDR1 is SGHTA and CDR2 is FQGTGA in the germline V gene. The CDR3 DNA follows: TGTGCCAGCAGCCAATGGACTGGCACTGAAGCTTTCTTT. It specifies CASSQWTGTEAFF.

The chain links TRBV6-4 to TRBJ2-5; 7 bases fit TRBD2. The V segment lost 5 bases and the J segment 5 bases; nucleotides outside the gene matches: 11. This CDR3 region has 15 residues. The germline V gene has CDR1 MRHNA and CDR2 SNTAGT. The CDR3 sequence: CASSRTSGVTETQYF. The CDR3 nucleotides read TGTGCCAGCAGTCGGACTAGTGGGGTTACGGAGACCCAGTACTTC.

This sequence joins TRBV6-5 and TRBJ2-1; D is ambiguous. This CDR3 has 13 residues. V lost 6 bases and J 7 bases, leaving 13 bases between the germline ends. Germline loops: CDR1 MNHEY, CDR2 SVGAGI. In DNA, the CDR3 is TGTGCCAGCAGCTTAGAGTACTCGAATGAGCAGTTCTTC. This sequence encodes CASSLEYSNEQFF.

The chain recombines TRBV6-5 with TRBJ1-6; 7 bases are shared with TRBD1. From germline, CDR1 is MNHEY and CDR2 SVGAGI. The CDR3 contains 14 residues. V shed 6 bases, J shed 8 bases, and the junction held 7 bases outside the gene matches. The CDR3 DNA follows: TGTGCCAGCAGCGGCAACAGGGGAGATTCACCCCTCCACTTT. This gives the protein CASSGNRGDSPLHF.